Listed here are 31 T cell receptor beta chains from one sample, sequenced in a study of blood T cells in healthy people across ages. Sample-barcoded 5' priming and a J-beta primer mix drove a second PCR of about 7 to 11 cycles. Each CDR3 protein gets one entry after TCRdb re-called the 5' RACE reads with MiXCR. The sample lists fewer than 900,000 distinct CDR3 sequences, under 40% occurring once. The specimen was blood. The receptors derive from a man younger than 35 in good health.

The J gene is TRBJ2-3, the V gene TRBV29-1, with TRBD1 identical over 11 bases. The V gene end was trimmed by 5 bases and the J gene end by 4 bases; junction bases not matched to a gene: 5. The CDR3 extends over 14 amino acids. Germline loops: CDR1 SQVTM, CDR2 ANQGSEA. The CDR3 DNA reads as TGCAGCGTTCCCGGGACAGGGGGACCAGATACGCAGTATTTT. Protein sequence: CSVPGTGGPDTQYF.

This clonotype was recorded many times. The chain has TRBV6-5 and TRBJ1-2, with D maybe TRBD1 (5 bases). The ends were cut back, 2 bases at V and 7 bases at J, with 23 bases in the middle. The CDR3 contains 17 residues. Germline CDR1 is MNHEY and CDR2 is SVGAGI. This CDR3 reads CASSYTSSQDSLSGYTF. The CDR3 DNA sequence: TGTGCCAGCAGTTACACCTCTTCACAAGACAGTCTTAGTGGCTACACCTTC.

The V call is TRBV29-1, the J call TRBJ2-7; 8 bases match TRBD2. Trimming removed 5 bases from V and 7 bases from J; junction bases left unmatched: 16. This CDR3 has 15 residues. Germline CDR1 and CDR2: SQVTM and ANQGSEA. CDR3 amino acids: CSVLIGREVGNEQYF. As DNA, the CDR3 is TGCAGCGTTCTGATAGGGCGGGAGGTGGGTAATGAGCAGTACTTC.

The rearrangement uses TRBV27 and TRBJ1-2; D ambiguous. This CDR3 is 13 amino acids long. Between the trimmed V and J ends, which lost 5 bases and 4 bases, there was a span of 11 bases. Germline V gives CDR1 MNHEY, CDR2 SMNVEV (reference sequence). DNA of the CDR3: TGTGCCAGCAGTGTAAGGCAGGCCTATGGCTACACCTTC. This codes for CASSVRQAYGYTF.

J is TRBJ2-6 and V is TRBV10-3; TRBD1 is a possible D gene (8 bases). Germline loops: CDR1 ENHRY, CDR2 SYGVKD. Trimming cost V 6 bases and J 8 bases, with 20 bases left between them. The CDR3 spans 16 residues. CDR3 sequence (DNA): TGTGCCATCAGCCTACAGGGGGGAGGGGGCACCAACGTCCTGACTTTC. Its protein product is CAISLQGGGGTNVLTF.

The CDR3 reads CASSYQGDGFYNEQFF. The DNA for the CDR3 is TGTGCCAGCAGTTACCAGGGCGACGGGTTTTACAATGAGCAGTTCTTC. The V and J genes are TRBV6-2 or TRBV6-3 and TRBJ2-1, with D perhaps matching TRBD1 (5 bases). The CDR3 loop spans 16 amino acids. CDR1 and CDR2 (germline): MNHEY, SVGEGT. The V end was cut by 2 bases, the J end by 4 bases, with 15 bases between.

The chain recombines TRBV2 with TRBJ1-6; 10 positions match TRBD1. V was clipped by 3 bases and J by 7 bases; unmatched bases: 0. The CDR3 sequence is 14 residues long. CDR1 SNHLY and CDR2 FYNNEI come from the germline V gene. The CDR3 region is CASSEGQGNSPLHF. The CDR3 DNA reads as TGTGCCAGCAGTGAGGGACAGGGGAATTCACCCCTCCACTTT.

The chain couples TRBV7-2 to TRBJ2-7; 9 nucleotides align to TRBD1. This CDR3 is built from 14 residues. Germline V gene lookup returns CDR1 SGHTA and CDR2 FQGNSA. V was clipped by 3 bases and J by 3 bases; unmatched bases: 3. In nucleotides, the CDR3 is TGTGCCAGCAGCTTCCCGACAGGGGGCTACGAGCAGTACTTC. This translates into CASSFPTGGYEQYF.

This clonotype was detected only a few times. This chain connects TRBV4-3 to TRBJ1-2, with a weak D call TRBD1 (6 bases). Between the trimmed V and J ends, which lost 0 bases and 4 bases, there was a span of 15 bases. Germline loops: CDR1 LGHNA, CDR2 YSLEER. The CDR3 runs 16 residues. Written as DNA, the CDR3 is TGCGCCAGCAGCCAAGATAGGGCAGGGGTCGGCTATGGCTACACCTTC. This encodes CASSQDRAGVGYGYTF.

V usage is TRBV5-1 and J usage is TRBJ2-1, with D perhaps being TRBD1 or TRBD2 (5 bases each). Per the germline V gene, CDR1 is SGHRS and CDR2 is YFSETQ. The V and J ends lost 6 bases and 2 bases respectively, with 15 bases between them. CDR3 length: 15 residues. Here the CDR3 DNA reads TGCGCCAGCAACCGGTGGGAGACAGCCTACAATGAGCAGTTCTTC. This encodes CASNRWETAYNEQFF. Full variable domain (missing parts from reference TRBV5-1 and TRBJ2-1): KAGVTQTPRYLIKTRGQQVTLSCSPISGHRSVSWYQQTPGQGLQFLFEYFSETQRNKGNFPGRFSGRQFSNSRSEMNVSTLELGDSALYLCASNRWETAYNEQFFGPGTRLTVL.

Many counts were recorded for this clonotype. The chain has TRBV10-3 and TRBJ2-3; D might be TRBD2 (6 bases). The CDR3 consists of 17 residues. V dropped 7 bases and J dropped 1 base, with 21 bases sitting between them. Looked up from germline, CDR1 is ENHRY and CDR2 is SYGVKD. The CDR3 loop is CAITPDWASEGTDTQYF. In DNA, the CDR3 is TGTGCCATCACCCCCGATTGGGCTAGCGAGGGCACAGATACGCAGTATTTT.

Only a few counts were recorded for this clonotype. The chain carries TRBV24-1 and TRBJ2-7, with 8 positions matching TRBD1. The CDR3 consists of 14 residues. J lost 7 bases, V lost 10 bases, and 14 bases had no gene match. From germline, CDR1 is KGHDR and CDR2 SFDVKD. The CDR3 sequence: CATATGDSYNEQYF. For the CDR3, the DNA is TGTGCCACAGCGACAGGGGACTCCTACAATGAGCAGTACTTC.

The sample holds many counts of this clonotype. The chain has TRBV12-3 or TRBV12-4 and TRBJ2-3; 7 nucleotides align to TRBD1. The length of the CDR3 is 16 residues. Germline trimming cut 5 bases from V and 4 bases from J; bases unmatched to any gene: 12. The CDR3 DNA sequence: TGTGCCAGCAGTCCCGGACAGGTTAGAGGTGCAGATACGCAGTATTTT. Its translation: CASSPGQVRGADTQYF.

This clonotype has more than one count but fewer than ten. V usage is TRBV12-3 or TRBV12-4 and J usage is TRBJ2-7, with TRBD2 identical over 8 bases. Near its end, the DNA agrees better with TRBJ2-3, so the J call may be wrong. CDR3 length: 11 amino acids. DNA for the CDR3: TGTGCCAGCAGTCTCGGGGGGGGGCAGTATTTT. This gives the protein CASSLGGGQYF.

This clonotype was seen a few times. This rearrangement joins TRBV4-2 to TRBJ1-5; maybe TRBD1 (5 bases). V shed 1 base and J shed 0 bases, with 13 bases lying between them. The CDR3 sequence is 17 residues long. Germline V lookup: CDR1 LGHNA, CDR2 YNFKEQ. The CDR3 DNA sequence: TGTGCCAGCAGCCAAGGCCCCAGGGCATATAGCAATCAGCCCCAGCATTTT. Translated: CASSQGPRAYSNQPQHF.

This clonotype has a handful of counts. This chain uses TRBV10-3 with TRBJ1-3; TRBD1 might be the D (5 bases). This CDR3 contains 15 residues. V was clipped by 2 bases and J by 2 bases, with 10 bases between them. Germline CDR1 is ENHRY and CDR2 is SYGVKD. Written as DNA, the CDR3 is TGTGCCATCAGTGAGACGGGGGTAGCTGGAAACACCATATATTTT. Translation gives CAISETGVAGNTIYF.

This clonotype appeared a few times. The rearrangement uses TRBV7-9 and TRBJ1-2, with D possibly being TRBD1 (5 bases). V lost 1 base and J lost 6, with 15 bases in between. CDR1 and CDR2 from the germline V gene are SEHNR and FQNEAQ (reference sequence). This CDR3 is 15 amino acids long. CDR3: CASSLDRDPGNGYTF. The CDR3, as DNA: TGTGCCAGCAGCTTAGATCGGGACCCAGGGAATGGCTACACCTTC.

Note on this clonotype: The DNA is omitted, as the CDR3 cannot be located on it reliably, and the CDR3 follows TCRdb's listing. The chain is built from TRBV20-1 and TRBJ2-6; the DNA was not used to check the table's D call, TRBD1. The CDR3 is 17 amino acids in total, end residues counted. The V gene's germline CDR1 is DFQATT and CDR2 SNEGSKA (reference sequence). CDR3 loop: CSARGGEWGSGANVPTF.

This clonotype was counted a few times. The rearrangement uses TRBV4-3 and TRBJ1-2; 7 nucleotides line up with TRBD1. Unmatched junction bases numbered 7, after V lost 1 base and J lost 8 bases. There are 14 residues in the CDR3. Germline-derived CDR1 and CDR2 are LGHNA and YSLEER. The CDR3 DNA reads as TGCGCCAGCAGCCAAGGGCAGGGGGGACTGGGCTACACCTTC. This gives the protein CASSQGQGGLGYTF.

With respect to this clonotype: One end of the junction fails to match germline, which may point to a read error. The chain has TRBV5-1 and TRBJ2-2; perhaps TRBD2 as D (5 bases). Germline V lookup: CDR1 SGHRS, CDR2 YFSETQ. The CDR3 runs to 14 residues. The chain's CDR3 is CACSRRADTGELFF. Written as DNA, the CDR3 is TGCGCCTGCAGCAGGCGGGCGGACACCGGGGAGCTGTTTTTT.

In this sample, this clonotype turned up many times. V is TRBV4-2 and J is TRBJ1-1; D uncertain. Per the germline V gene, CDR1 is LGHNA and CDR2 is YNFKEQ. This CDR3 has 14 amino acids. Trimming pared 1 base from V and 3 bases from J, leaving 9 bases between. In DNA form, the CDR3 reads TGTGCCAGCAGCCAAGGACAAGGGTACACTGAAGCTTTCTTT. Protein product: CASSQGQGYTEAFF.

The chain uses TRBV24-1 and TRBJ2-5; D is unresolved. CDR1 and CDR2 from the germline V gene are KGHDR and SFDVKD. Trimming took off 4 bases at V and 1 base at J, with 6 bases between the two ends. CDR3 size: 13 residues. The CDR3 protein is CATSDGPQETQYF. CDR3 nucleotide sequence: TGTGCCACCAGTGACGGACCCCAAGAGACCCAGTACTTC.

The chain carries TRBV20-1 and TRBJ2-7, with 7 bases lining up with TRBD2. The CDR3 extends over 14 amino acids. The V gene's germline CDR1 is DFQATT and CDR2 SNEGSKA (reference sequence). V trimming: 0 bases; J trimming: 12 bases; junction bases outside the gene matches: 14. The CDR3 nucleotides read TGCAGTGCTAGAGATGCCGGGGCGGGAGAGACCCCGTACTTC. Translating gives CSARDAGAGETPYF.

The chain is built from TRBV21-1 and TRBJ2-7; the D call of TRBD1 is as the table states it, not checked on the DNA. TRBV21-1 is designated a pseudogene. CDR3 size: 16 residues. CDR3 residues: CASSKASIGHYYEQYF. In nucleotides, the CDR3 is TGTGCCAGCAGCAAAGCTTCTATCGGACACTACTACGAGCAGTACTTC.

The J gene is TRBJ2-5, the V gene TRBV10-3; D assignment may be TRBD1 or TRBD2 (5 bases each). This CDR3 has 14 amino acids. Looked up from germline, CDR1 is ENHRY and CDR2 is SYGVKD. Trimming cost V 6 bases and J 2 bases, with 13 bases left between them. The CDR3 DNA reads TGTGCCATCAGGGGGGTCATGGGACAAGAGACCCAGTACTTC. Its protein is CAIRGVMGQETQYF.

A few counts support this clonotype. V and J are TRBV7-9 and TRBJ2-1; D may be TRBD1 (6 bases). With 3 bases removed from V and 3 bases from J, the gap between germline ends came to 9 bases. Per the germline V gene, CDR1 is SEHNR and CDR2 is FQNEAQ (reference sequence). The CDR3 spans 14 residues. CDR3 region: CASSFETGYNEQFF. CDR3 nucleotides: TGTGCCAGCAGCTTCGAGACAGGCTACAATGAGCAGTTCTTC. Filled out from reference TRBV7-9 and TRBJ2-1, the complete variable domain reads DTGVSQNPRHKITKRGQNVTFRCDPISEHNRLYWYRQTLGQGPEFLTYFQNEAQLEKSRLLSDRFSAERPKGSFSTLEIQRTEQGDSAMYLCASSFETGYNEQFFGPGTRLTVL.

The chain employs TRBV7-9 and TRBJ2-5; 10 bases match TRBD2. The CDR3 contains 16 residues. After removal of 2 bases from V and 0 bases from J, the junction contained 3 bases not matched to a gene. CDR1 is SEHNR and CDR2 is FQNEAQ in the germline V gene (reference sequence). CDR3 DNA: TGTGCCAGCAGCTTACCTAGCGGGGGTCACCAAGAGACCCAGTACTTC. Translation: CASSLPSGGHQETQYF.

This clonotype was picked up many times. The chain has TRBV29-1 and TRBJ1-1; D not resolved. This CDR3 is built from 12 residues. CDR1 is SQVTM, CDR2 ANQGSEA, per germline. V lost 4 bases and J lost 4, with 10 bases in between. CDR3 in DNA: TGCAGCGTTGGAAGAATTGGCACTGAAGCTTTCTTT. This gives the protein CSVGRIGTEAFF. The variable domain in full, completed from reference TRBV29-1 and TRBJ1-1, reads SAVISQKPSRDICQRGTSLTIQCQVDSQVTMMFWYRQQPGQSLTLIATANQGSEATYESGFVIDKFPISRPNLTFSTLTVSNMSPEDSSIYLCSVGRIGTEAFFGQGTRLTVV.

Concerning this clonotype: An end of the junction does not agree with germline; a read error may underlie this. This chain connects TRBV3-1 to TRBJ2-7, with unresolved D. Gene TRBJ2-5 matches the end of the DNA better, so the J call may be wrong. Germline V lookup: CDR1 LGHDT, CDR2 YNNKEL (reference sequence). The CDR3 contains 13 residues. The CDR3 reads CACSQDQGETQYF. As DNA, the CDR3 is TGTGCCTGCAGCCAAGATCAAGGGGAGACCCAGTACTTC.

The chain has TRBV12-5 and TRBJ2-2; 7 nucleotides match TRBD1. Trimming cost V 5 bases and J 6 bases; bases outside gene matches: 9. Per the germline V gene, CDR1 is LGHNT and CDR2 is FRNRAP. This CDR3 region has 15 residues. The CDR3 DNA sequence: TGTGCTAGTGGTGCTGACAGGGTTTTTGCCGGGGAGCTGTTTTTT. Residues: CASGADRVFAGELFF.

This chain joins TRBV2 and TRBJ2-7; 7 bases are a match to TRBD1. After removal of 4 bases from V and 4 bases from J, the junction contained 10 bases not matched to a gene. The CDR3 is 15 amino acids. Per germline, CDR1 SNHLY and CDR2 FYNNEI. This chain's CDR3 is CASSGSGTAAYEQYF. Written as DNA, the CDR3 is TGTGCCAGCAGTGGTTCCGGGACAGCCGCTTACGAGCAGTACTTC.